Presented here are 26 T cell receptor beta chains from one specimen sequenced in a study of T-cell memory formation after mild COVID-19. TCRdb fed the 5' RACE reads into MiXCR, producing one record per CDR3 protein. The sample holds 350,000 to 500,000 distinct CDR3 sequences, less than 25% seen once. Sample: PBMCs or a T cell subset sorted from them (not recorded which). The receptors stem from an adult woman who had mild COVID-19 (a few samples of this study predate the infection). Cell type and time point are not known.

This clonotype was seen more than once but under ten times. The J gene is TRBJ2-3, the V gene TRBV20-1, with 12 bases fitting TRBD2. Germline CDR1 is DFQATT and CDR2 is SNEGSKA (reference sequence). The CDR3 totals 13 residues. The V gene end was trimmed by 5 bases and the J gene end by 5 bases; junction bases not matched to a gene: 2. CDR3 amino acids: CSAGGLAGDTQYF. CDR3 bases: TGCAGTGCTGGGGGACTAGCGGGAGATACGCAGTATTTT.

The chain carries TRBV20-1 and TRBJ2-2, with 11 bases fitting TRBD2. In germline, CDR1 is DFQATT, CDR2 SNEGSKA (reference sequence). The CDR3 is made up of 14 amino acids. CDR3 amino acids: CGLGLAGITGELFF. CDR3 in DNA: TGCGGGTTAGGACTAGCGGGCATCACCGGGGAGCTGTTTTTT.

The chain has TRBV7-3 and TRBJ2-1; D is ambiguous. This CDR3 spans 16 amino acids. Germline CDR1 is SGHTA and CDR2 is FQGTGA. V was shortened by 6 bases and J by 6 bases, with 21 bases between the two germline ends. In DNA, the CDR3 is TGTGCCAGCAGTACAAGAAAAGACTCGCGTCCCAATGAGCAGTTCTTC. It is translated as CASSTRKDSRPNEQFF.

The chain uses TRBV20-1 and TRBJ1-2; the D is unclear. The germline CDR1 and CDR2 sequences are DFQATT and SNEGSKA (reference sequence). The CDR3 is 13 residues long. The ends were cut back, 0 bases at V and 8 bases at J, with 13 bases in the middle. As DNA, the CDR3 is TGCAGTGCTAGAGACAATTGGGGTCGGGGCTACACCTTC. It codes for CSARDNWGRGYTF.

This clonotype was seen a few times. V usage is TRBV20-1 and J usage is TRBJ1-1, with D uncertain. Germline V gene sequence: CDR1 DFQATT, CDR2 SNEGSKA (reference sequence). The CDR3 covers 14 residues. Between the trimmed V and J ends, which lost 3 bases and 1 base, there was a span of 12 bases. The CDR3 coding sequence is TGCAGTGCTAGGGGCCCCCCGACGAACACTGAAGCTTTCTTT. It specifies CSARGPPTNTEAFF.

The gene calls are TRBV29-1 and TRBJ2-7; 7 nucleotides line up with TRBD1. Germline V gene lookup returns CDR1 SQVTM and CDR2 ANQGSEA. The CDR3 covers 13 residues. Trimming cost V 4 bases and J 0 bases; bases outside gene matches: 3. DNA of the CDR3: TGCAGCGTTGTAGGACAGGTCTCCTACGAGCAGTACTTC. Translation: CSVVGQVSYEQYF.

This clonotype turned up a few times. The chain carries TRBV27 and TRBJ2-3; the D gene is possibly TRBD2 (6 bases). The germline V gene has CDR1 MNHEY and CDR2 SMNVEV (reference sequence). The V and J ends lost 4 bases and 1 base respectively, with 15 bases between them. The CDR3 consists of 16 residues. The CDR3 nucleotides read TGTGCCAGCAGTTGGGCTGGGGGGTCGGGCACAGATACGCAGTATTTT. It yields the protein CASSWAGGSGTDTQYF.

The rearrangement joins TRBV19 to TRBJ1-1; possible D gene TRBD1, 5 bases. The CDR3 spans 14 residues. The V end was cut by 3 bases, the J end by 5 bases, with 13 bases between. CDR1 is LNHDA and CDR2 is SQIVND in the germline V gene (reference sequence). CDR3 residues: CASSIWGRDTEAFF. The CDR3 bases are TGTGCCAGTAGTATTTGGGGCCGCGATACTGAAGCTTTCTTT.

The chain uses TRBV5-1 and TRBJ2-7; the match to TRBD1 covers 9 bases. CDR1 and CDR2 (germline): SGHRS, YFSETQ. V trimming: 4 bases; J trimming: 3 bases; junction bases outside the gene matches: 5. This CDR3 comprises 14 residues. Written as DNA, the CDR3 is TGCGCCAGCAGCCTCCGGGACAGGGACTACGAGCAGTACTTC. Encoded protein: CASSLRDRDYEQYF.

This clonotype has only a few counts. The V call is TRBV4-2, the J call TRBJ2-5; 10 positions match TRBD2. Germline loops: CDR1 LGHNA, CDR2 YNFKEQ. This CDR3 contains 16 residues. Trimming at V came to 4 bases and at J to 2 bases, leaving 7 bases not matched to a gene. This CDR3 is CASSPGLAAFQETQYF. The DNA for the CDR3 is TGTGCCAGCAGCCCCGGACTAGCGGCCTTTCAAGAGACCCAGTACTTC.

The chain is built from TRBV3-1 and TRBJ2-2, with D possibly matching TRBD2 (5 bases). Trimming took 4 bases from V and 1 from J, leaving 10 bases between them. This CDR3 contains 15 residues. The germline CDR1 and CDR2 sequences are LGHDT and YNNKEL (reference sequence). CDR3: CASSRNRENTGELFF. CDR3 coding DNA: TGTGCCAGCAGCCGAAATCGGGAGAACACCGGGGAGCTGTTTTTT.

This clonotype has more than one count but fewer than ten. The V gene is TRBV24-1, the J gene TRBJ2-1; TRBD1 might be the D (5 bases). The CDR3 extends over 13 amino acids. The V gene's germline CDR1 is KGHDR and CDR2 SFDVKD. V was cut by 4 bases and J by 13 bases, with 16 bases left in between. CDR3 protein: CATSDAALGAQFF. For the CDR3, the DNA is TGTGCCACCAGTGACGCTGCATTAGGGGCACAGTTCTTC.

V and J are TRBV5-1 and TRBJ1-5, with 9 nucleotides matching TRBD1. The CDR3 totals 15 residues. Germline V gives CDR1 SGHRS, CDR2 YFSETQ. The V segment lost 0 bases and the J segment 7 bases; nucleotides outside the gene matches: 5. DNA of the CDR3: TGCGCCAGCAGCTTGGAAGGGACAGGGATCCAGCCCCAGCATTTT. This translates into CASSLEGTGIQPQHF.

The rearrangement uses TRBV20-1 and TRBJ2-7; 7 positions agree with TRBD1. The CDR3 runs 13 residues. With 6 bases clipped from V and 3 bases from J, the junction kept 8 bases outside the gene matches. Per germline, CDR1 DFQATT and CDR2 SNEGSKA (reference sequence). CDR3 in amino acids: CSAPGQENYEQYF. CDR3 sequence (DNA): TGCAGTGCCCCTGGACAGGAGAACTACGAGCAGTACTTC.

This CDR3 reads CASSQGSLAGYEQYF. In nucleotides, the CDR3 is TGTGCCAGCAGCCAAGGAAGTCTAGCGGGGTACGAGCAGTACTTC. This chain connects TRBV14 to TRBJ2-7, with TRBD2 identical over 9 bases. The ends lost 1 base at V and 4 bases at J; junction bases unmatched: 5. The germline V gene has CDR1 SGHDN and CDR2 FVKESK. There are 15 residues in the CDR3.

This clonotype occurred many times. This chain links TRBV5-5 with TRBJ2-7; possible D gene TRBD2, 5 bases. The CDR3 is 16 amino acids. V lost 0 bases to trimming and J lost 4 bases, with 17 bases between them. Germline lookup yields CDR1 SGHKS and CDR2 YYEKEE (reference sequence). The DNA for the CDR3 is TGTGCCAGCAGCTTGGCGGCGGCCACACGGGGATACGAGCAGTACTTC. It codes for CASSLAAATRGYEQYF.

The chain is built from TRBV7-9 and TRBJ1-3; tentatively, D is TRBD1 (5 bases). The germline V and J ends were trimmed by 11 bases and 0 bases, with 14 bases remaining between them. Germline loops: CDR1 SEHNR, CDR2 FQNEAQ (reference sequence). This CDR3 is 14 amino acids long. The CDR3 DNA follows: TGTGCCGGGACCCCCAGGGTCTCTGGAAACACCATATATTTT. This gives the protein CAGTPRVSGNTIYF.

This chain links TRBV3-1 with TRBJ2-6; either TRBD1 or TRBD2 may fit D (6 bases each). Germline lookup yields CDR1 LGHDT and CDR2 YNNKEL (reference sequence). Trimming took 2 bases from V and 0 from J, leaving 14 bases between them. The CDR3 consists of 18 residues. The CDR3 sequence is CASSQPGATGSGANVLTF. DNA of the CDR3: TGTGCCAGCAGCCAACCGGGGGCAACAGGCTCTGGGGCCAACGTCCTGACTTTC.

This clonotype was counted only a few times. This rearrangement joins TRBV7-8 to TRBJ1-5; no clear D gene. The CDR3 has 14 residues. V was pared by 5 bases and J by 4 bases, with 12 bases between. Germline loops: CDR1 SGHVS, CDR2 FQNEAQ. This CDR3 reads CASSHTEINQPQHF. CDR3 nucleotides: TGTGCCAGCAGCCACACAGAGATTAATCAGCCCCAGCATTTT.

This clonotype has only one observation. This chain joins TRBV29-1 and TRBJ1-5; D is perhaps TRBD1 (5 bases). With 4 bases removed from V and 0 bases from J, the gap between germline ends came to 10 bases. Germline CDR1 and CDR2: SQVTM and ANQGSEA. The CDR3 loop spans 14 amino acids. Written as DNA, the CDR3 is TGCAGCGTTGGGGGGACTCATAGCAATCAGCCCCAGCATTTT. It encodes CSVGGTHSNQPQHF.

The chain employs TRBV5-1 and TRBJ2-5; 7 bases line up with TRBD2. From germline, CDR1 is SGHRS and CDR2 YFSETQ. V lost 0 bases, J lost 6 bases, and 14 bases stayed unmatched. The CDR3 runs 17 residues. In nucleotides, the CDR3 is TGCGCCAGCAGCTTGGCCGCGAGGGAGCGGGAAAGGAAGACCCAGTACTTC. Its protein is CASSLAARERERKTQYF.

There are a few counts of this clonotype. The V gene is TRBV29-1, the J gene TRBJ2-3; D could derive from TRBD1 or TRBD2 (6 bases each). The germline gives CDR1 SQVTM, CDR2 ANQGSEA. The CDR3 runs 14 residues. V was pared by 1 base and J by 4 bases, with 12 bases between. CDR3 amino acids: CSVEGGAHPDTQYF. The DNA of the CDR3 is TGCAGCGTTGAAGGGGGGGCCCACCCAGATACGCAGTATTTT.

The chain combines TRBV5-1 with TRBJ1-1; D may be TRBD1 (6 bases). CDR1 SGHRS and CDR2 YFSETQ come from the germline V gene. This CDR3 has 13 residues. V lost 3 bases and J lost 8, with 14 bases in between. The CDR3 protein is CASSSHDDREAFF. The CDR3 DNA reads TGCGCCAGCAGCTCGCACGATGACAGGGAAGCTTTCTTT.

The chain combines TRBV12-3 or TRBV12-4 with TRBJ1-4, with D perhaps TRBD1 (5 bases). Trimming removed 3 bases from V and 7 bases from J, with 15 bases in between. The CDR3 loop spans 15 amino acids. CDR3 sequence (DNA): TGTGCCAGCAGTTTTATCATGGGGGGAGGTGAAAAACTGTTTTTT. Amino acid sequence: CASSFIMGGGEKLFF.

This clonotype was seen more than once but under ten times. The chain uses TRBV7-2 and TRBJ2-2, with D uncertain. This CDR3 has 15 amino acids. The V end lost 1 base, the J end lost 4 bases, and 10 bases lay between the germline ends. The germline gives CDR1 SGHTA, CDR2 FQGNSA. The chain's CDR3 is CASSLGQPGTGELFF. The CDR3 bases are TGTGCCAGCAGCTTAGGGCAGCCGGGCACCGGGGAGCTGTTTTTT. The whole variable domain, filled in from reference TRBV7-2 and TRBJ2-2, reads GAGVSQSPSNKVTEKGKDVELRCDPISGHTALYWYRQSLGQGLEFLIYFQGNSAPDKSGLPSDRFSAERTGGSVSTLTIQRTQQEDSAVYLCASSLGQPGTGELFFGEGSRLTVL.

This clonotype appeared many times. The chain employs TRBV5-1 and TRBJ2-7; D gene uncertain. Germline V gene sequence: CDR1 SGHRS, CDR2 YFSETQ. The V and J ends lost 4 bases and 2 bases respectively, with 10 bases between them. This CDR3 is 13 amino acids long. CDR3 residues: CASSTGYAYEQYF. The DNA of the CDR3 is TGCGCCAGCAGCACTGGCTACGCCTACGAGCAGTACTTC.